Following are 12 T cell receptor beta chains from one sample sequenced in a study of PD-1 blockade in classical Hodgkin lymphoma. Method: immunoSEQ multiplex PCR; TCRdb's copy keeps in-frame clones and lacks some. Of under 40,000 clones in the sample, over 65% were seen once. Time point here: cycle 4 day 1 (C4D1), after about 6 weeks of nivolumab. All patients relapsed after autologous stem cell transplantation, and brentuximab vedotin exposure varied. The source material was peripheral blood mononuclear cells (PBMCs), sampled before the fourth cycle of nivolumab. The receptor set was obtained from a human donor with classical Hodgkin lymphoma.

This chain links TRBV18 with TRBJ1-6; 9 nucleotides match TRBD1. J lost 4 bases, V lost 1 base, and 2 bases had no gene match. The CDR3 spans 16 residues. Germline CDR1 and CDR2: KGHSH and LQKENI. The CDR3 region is CASSPLGTGYNSPLHF. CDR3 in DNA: TGTGCCAGCTCACCACTTGGGACAGGGTATAATTCACCCCTCCACTTT. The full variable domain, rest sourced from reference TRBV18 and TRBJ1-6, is NAGVMQNPRHLVRRRGQEARLRCSPMKGHSHVYWYRQLPEEGLKFMVYLQKENIIDESGMPKERFSAEFPKEGPSILRIQQVVRGDSAAYFCASSPLGTGYNSPLHFGNGTRLTVT.

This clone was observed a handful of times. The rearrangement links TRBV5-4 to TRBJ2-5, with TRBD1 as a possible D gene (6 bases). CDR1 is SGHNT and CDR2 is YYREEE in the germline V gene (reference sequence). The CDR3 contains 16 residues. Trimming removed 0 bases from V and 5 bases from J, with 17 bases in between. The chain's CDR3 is CASSLVTTGNSETQYF. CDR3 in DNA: TGTGCCAGCAGCTTGGTGACAACAGGGAATTCGGAGACCCAGTACTTC.

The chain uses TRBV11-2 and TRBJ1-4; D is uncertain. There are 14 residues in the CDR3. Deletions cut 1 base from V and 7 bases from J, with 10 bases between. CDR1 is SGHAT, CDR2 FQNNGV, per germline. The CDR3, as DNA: TGTGCCAGCAGCTTAGCCAGGAGAGGTGAAAAACTGTTTTTT. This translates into CASSLARRGEKLFF. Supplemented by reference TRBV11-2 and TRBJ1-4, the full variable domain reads EAGVAQSPRYKIIEKRQSVAFWCNPISGHATLYWYQQILGQGPKLLIQFQNNGVVDDSQLPKDRFSAERLKGVDSTLKIQPAKLEDSAVYLCASSLARRGEKLFFGSGTQLSVL.

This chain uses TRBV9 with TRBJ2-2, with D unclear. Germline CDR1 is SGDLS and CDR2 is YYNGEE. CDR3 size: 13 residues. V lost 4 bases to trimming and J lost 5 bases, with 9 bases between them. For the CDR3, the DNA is TGTGCCAGCAGCCCTGTCCCTACCGGGGAGCTGTTTTTT. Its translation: CASSPVPTGELFF. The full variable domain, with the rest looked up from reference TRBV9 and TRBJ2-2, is DSGVTQTPKHLITATGQRVTLRCSPRSGDLSVYWYQQSLDQGLQFLIQYYNGEERAKGNILERFSAQQFPDLHSELNLSSLELGDSALYFCASSPVPTGELFFGEGSRLTVL.

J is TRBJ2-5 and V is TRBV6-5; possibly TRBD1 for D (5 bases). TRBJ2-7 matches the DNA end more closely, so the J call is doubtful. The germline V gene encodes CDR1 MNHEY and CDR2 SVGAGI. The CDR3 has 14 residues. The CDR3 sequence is CASSYVAGHYEQYF. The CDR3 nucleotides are TGTGCCAGCAGTTACGTGGCAGGGCACTACGAGCAGTACTTC.

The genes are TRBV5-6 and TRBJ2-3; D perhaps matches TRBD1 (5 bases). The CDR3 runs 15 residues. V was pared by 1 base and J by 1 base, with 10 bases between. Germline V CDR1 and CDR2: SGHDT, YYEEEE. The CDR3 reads CASSLFVGGTDTQYF. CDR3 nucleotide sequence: TGTGCCAGCAGCTTGTTTGTAGGGGGCACAGATACGCAGTATTTT.

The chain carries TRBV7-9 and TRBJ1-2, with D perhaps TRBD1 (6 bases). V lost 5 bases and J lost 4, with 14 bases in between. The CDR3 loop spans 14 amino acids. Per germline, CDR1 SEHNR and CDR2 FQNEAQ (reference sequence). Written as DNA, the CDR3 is TGTGCCAGCAGCCAGCGACAGGATTCCTATGGCTACACCTTC. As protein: CASSQRQDSYGYTF. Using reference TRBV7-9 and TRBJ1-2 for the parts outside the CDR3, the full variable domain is DTGVSQNPRHKITKRGQNVTFRCDPISEHNRLYWYRQTLGQGPEFLTYFQNEAQLEKSRLLSDRFSAERPKGSFSTLEIQRTEQGDSAMYLCASSQRQDSYGYTFGSGTRLTVV.

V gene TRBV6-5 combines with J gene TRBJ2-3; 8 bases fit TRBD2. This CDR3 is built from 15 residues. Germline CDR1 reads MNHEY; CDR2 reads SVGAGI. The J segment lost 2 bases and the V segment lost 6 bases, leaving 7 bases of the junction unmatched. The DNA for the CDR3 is TGTGCCAGCAGGGATGCGGGGGGCCCCACAGATACGCAGTATTTT. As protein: CASRDAGGPTDTQYF.

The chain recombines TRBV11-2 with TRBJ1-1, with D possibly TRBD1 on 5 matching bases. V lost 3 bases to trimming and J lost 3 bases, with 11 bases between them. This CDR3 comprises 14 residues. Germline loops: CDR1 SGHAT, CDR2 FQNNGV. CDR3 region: CASSLQGGDTEAFF. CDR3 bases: TGTGCCAGCAGCTTGCAGGGAGGAGACACTGAAGCTTTCTTT. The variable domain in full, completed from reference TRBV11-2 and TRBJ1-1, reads EAGVAQSPRYKIIEKRQSVAFWCNPISGHATLYWYQQILGQGPKLLIQFQNNGVVDDSQLPKDRFSAERLKGVDSTLKIQPAKLEDSAVYLCASSLQGGDTEAFFGQGTRLTVV.

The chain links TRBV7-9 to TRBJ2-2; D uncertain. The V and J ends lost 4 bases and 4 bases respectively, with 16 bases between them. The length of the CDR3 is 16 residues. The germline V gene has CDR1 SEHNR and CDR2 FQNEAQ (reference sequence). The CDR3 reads CASSSVGRMGTGELFF. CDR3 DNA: TGTGCCAGCAGCTCAGTGGGCAGGATGGGCACCGGGGAGCTGTTTTTT.

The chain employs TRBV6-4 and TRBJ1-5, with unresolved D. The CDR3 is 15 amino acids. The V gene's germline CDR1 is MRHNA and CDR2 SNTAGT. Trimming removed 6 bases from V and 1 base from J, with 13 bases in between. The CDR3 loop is CASSRQQQSNQPQHF. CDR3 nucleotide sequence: TGTGCCAGCAGCCGTCAACAACAGAGCAATCAGCCCCAGCATTTT.

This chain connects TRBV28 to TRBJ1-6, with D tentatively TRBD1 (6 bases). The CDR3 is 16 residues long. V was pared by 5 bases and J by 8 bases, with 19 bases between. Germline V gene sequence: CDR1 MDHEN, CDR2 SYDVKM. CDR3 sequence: CASSTRDTGSDSPLHF. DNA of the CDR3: TGTGCCAGCAGTACCCGGGACACCGGGAGTGATTCACCCCTCCACTTT.